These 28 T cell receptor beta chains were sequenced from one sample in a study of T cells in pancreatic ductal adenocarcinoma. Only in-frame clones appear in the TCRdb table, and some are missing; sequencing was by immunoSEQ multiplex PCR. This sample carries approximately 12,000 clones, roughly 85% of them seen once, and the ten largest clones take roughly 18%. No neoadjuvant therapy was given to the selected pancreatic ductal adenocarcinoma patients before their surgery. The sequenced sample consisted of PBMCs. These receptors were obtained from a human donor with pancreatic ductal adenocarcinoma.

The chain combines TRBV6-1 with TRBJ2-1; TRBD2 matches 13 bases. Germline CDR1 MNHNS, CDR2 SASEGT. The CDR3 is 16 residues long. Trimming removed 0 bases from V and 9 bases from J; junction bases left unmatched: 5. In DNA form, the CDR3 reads TGTGCCAGCAGTGAAGCCCGGACTAGCGGGGGAGGTGAGCAGTTCTTC. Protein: CASSEARTSGGGEQFF.

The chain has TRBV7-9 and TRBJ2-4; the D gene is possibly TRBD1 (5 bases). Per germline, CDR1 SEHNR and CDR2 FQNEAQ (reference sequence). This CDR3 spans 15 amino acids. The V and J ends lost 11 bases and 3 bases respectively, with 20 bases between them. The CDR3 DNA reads TGTGCCGGACAACGTTTGACAGATAACAAAAACATTCAGTACTTC. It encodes CAGQRLTDNKNIQYF.

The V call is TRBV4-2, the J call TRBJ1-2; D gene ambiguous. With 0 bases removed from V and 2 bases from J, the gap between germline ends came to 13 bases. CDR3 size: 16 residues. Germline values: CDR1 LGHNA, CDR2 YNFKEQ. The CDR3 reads CASSQDYGDGNYGYTF. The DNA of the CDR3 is TGTGCCAGCAGCCAAGATTACGGCGACGGAAACTATGGCTACACCTTC.

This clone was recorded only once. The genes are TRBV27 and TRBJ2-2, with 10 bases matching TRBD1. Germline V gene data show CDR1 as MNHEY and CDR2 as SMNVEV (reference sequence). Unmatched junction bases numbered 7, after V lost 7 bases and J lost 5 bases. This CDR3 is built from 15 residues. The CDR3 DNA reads TGTGCCAGCACTCCGGACAGGGGGAGGACCGGGGAGCTGTTTTTT. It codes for CASTPDRGRTGELFF.

The CDR3 protein is CATGTSSSYNEQFF. In DNA form, the CDR3 reads TGTGCCACCGGGACTTCTAGCTCCTACAATGAGCAGTTCTTC. The chain employs TRBV2 and TRBJ2-1; D may be TRBD2 (6 bases). Germline V gene data show CDR1 as SNHLY and CDR2 as FYNNEI. Trimming pared 10 bases from V and 0 bases from J, leaving 13 bases between. The CDR3 sequence is 14 residues long.

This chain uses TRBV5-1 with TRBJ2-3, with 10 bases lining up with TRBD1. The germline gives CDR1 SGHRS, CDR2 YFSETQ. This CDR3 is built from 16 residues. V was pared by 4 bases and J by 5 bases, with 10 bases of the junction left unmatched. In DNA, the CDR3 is TGCGCCAGCAGCGAAAAGACAGGGGGCATAGTAGATACGCAGTATTTT. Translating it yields CASSEKTGGIVDTQYF.

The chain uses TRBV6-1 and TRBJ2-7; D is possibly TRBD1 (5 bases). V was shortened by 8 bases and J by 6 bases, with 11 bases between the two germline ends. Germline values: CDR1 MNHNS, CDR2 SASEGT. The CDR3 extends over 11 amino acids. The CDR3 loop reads CASGRAFEQYF. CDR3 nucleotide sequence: TGTGCCAGCGGCAGGGCGTTCGAGCAGTACTTC.

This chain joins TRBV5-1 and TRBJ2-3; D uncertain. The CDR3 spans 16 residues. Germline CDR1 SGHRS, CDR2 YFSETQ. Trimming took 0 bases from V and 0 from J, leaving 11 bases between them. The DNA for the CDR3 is TGCGCCAGCAGCTTGGTGGGCGAGGATAGCACAGATACGCAGTATTTT. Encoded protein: CASSLVGEDSTDTQYF.

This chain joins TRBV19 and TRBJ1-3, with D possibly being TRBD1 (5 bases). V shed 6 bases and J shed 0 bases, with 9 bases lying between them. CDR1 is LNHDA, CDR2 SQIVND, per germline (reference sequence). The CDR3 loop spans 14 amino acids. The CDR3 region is CASSRDGSGNTIYF. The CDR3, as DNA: TGTGCCAGTAGCAGGGACGGCTCTGGAAACACCATATATTTT.

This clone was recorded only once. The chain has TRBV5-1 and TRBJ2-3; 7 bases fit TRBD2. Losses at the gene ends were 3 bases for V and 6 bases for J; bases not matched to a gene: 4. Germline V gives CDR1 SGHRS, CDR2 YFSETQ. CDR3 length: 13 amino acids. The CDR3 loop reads CASSSGGGDTQYF. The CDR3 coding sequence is TGCGCCAGCAGCTCGGGGGGAGGGGATACGCAGTATTTT.

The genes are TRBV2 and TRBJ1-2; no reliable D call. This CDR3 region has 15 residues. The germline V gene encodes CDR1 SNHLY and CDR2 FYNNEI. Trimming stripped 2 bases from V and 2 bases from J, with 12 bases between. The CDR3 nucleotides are TGTGCCAGCAGTGAAAACCCCCGAGGCAACTATGGCTACACCTTC. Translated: CASSENPRGNYGYTF.

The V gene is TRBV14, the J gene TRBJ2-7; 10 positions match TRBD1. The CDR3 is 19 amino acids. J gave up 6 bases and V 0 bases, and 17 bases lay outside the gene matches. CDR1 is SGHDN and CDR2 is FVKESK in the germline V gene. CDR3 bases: TGTGCCAGCAGCCAAGAAGGCCCCGACAGGGGGCCGCGCAGGTGCGAGCAGTACTTC. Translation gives CASSQEGPDRGPRRCEQYF.

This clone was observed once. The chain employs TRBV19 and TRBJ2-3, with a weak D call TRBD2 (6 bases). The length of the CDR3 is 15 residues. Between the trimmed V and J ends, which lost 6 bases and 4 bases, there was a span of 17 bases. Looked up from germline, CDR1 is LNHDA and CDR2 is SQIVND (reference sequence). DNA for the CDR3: TGTGCCAGTAGCCTAGGGACCGGCGGGGCAGATACGCAGTATTTT. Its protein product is CASSLGTGGADTQYF.

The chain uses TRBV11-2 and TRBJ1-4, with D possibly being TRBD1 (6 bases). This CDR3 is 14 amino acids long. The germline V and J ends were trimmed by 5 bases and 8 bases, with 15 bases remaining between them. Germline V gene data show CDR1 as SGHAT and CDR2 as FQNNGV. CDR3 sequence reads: CASSLTGNSEKLFF. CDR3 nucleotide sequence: TGTGCCAGCAGCCTTACAGGGAATAGCGAAAAACTGTTTTTT.

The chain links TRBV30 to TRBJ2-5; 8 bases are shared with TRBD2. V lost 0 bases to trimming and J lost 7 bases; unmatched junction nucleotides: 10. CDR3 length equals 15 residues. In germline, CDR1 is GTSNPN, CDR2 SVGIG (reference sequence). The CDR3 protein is CAWSVEAGGSRTQYF. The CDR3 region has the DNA TGTGCCTGGAGTGTAGAGGCGGGAGGCTCCCGGACCCAGTACTTC.

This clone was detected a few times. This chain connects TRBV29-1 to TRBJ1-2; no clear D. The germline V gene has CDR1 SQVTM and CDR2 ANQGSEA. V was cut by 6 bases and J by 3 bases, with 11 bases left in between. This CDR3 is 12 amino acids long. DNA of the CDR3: TGCAGCGTGGCAGAGGCGGACTATGGCTACACCTTC. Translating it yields CSVAEADYGYTF.

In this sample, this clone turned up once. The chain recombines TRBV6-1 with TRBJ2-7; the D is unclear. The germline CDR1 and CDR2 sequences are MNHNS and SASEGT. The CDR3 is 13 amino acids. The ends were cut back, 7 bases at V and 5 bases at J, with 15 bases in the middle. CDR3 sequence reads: CASTSTLGNEQYF. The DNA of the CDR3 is TGTGCCAGCACCTCTACCTTGGGAAACGAGCAGTACTTC.

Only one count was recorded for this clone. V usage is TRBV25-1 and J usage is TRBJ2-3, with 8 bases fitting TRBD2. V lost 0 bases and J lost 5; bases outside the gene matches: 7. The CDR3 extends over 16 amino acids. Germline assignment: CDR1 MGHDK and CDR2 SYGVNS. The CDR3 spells CASSEYMGLAGDTQYF. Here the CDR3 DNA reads TGTGCCAGCAGTGAATATATGGGGCTAGCGGGAGATACGCAGTATTTT.

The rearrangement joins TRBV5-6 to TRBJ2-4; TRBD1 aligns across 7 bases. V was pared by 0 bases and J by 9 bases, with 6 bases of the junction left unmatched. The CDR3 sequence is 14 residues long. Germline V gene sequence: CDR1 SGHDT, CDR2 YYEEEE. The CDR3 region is CASSLAGQVSIQYF. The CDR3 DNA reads TGTGCCAGCAGCTTGGCCGGACAGGTCTCCATTCAGTACTTC.

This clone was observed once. The CDR3 nucleotides read TGTGCCAGCAGCCTCCGTTCTGGTGGGGGTTTACTGGAATCTGGGGCCAACGTCCTGACTTTC. It is translated as CASSLRSGGGLLESGANVLTF. The chain has TRBV9 and TRBJ2-6; D may match TRBD1 or TRBD2 (5 bases each). Trimming took off 4 bases at V and 1 base at J, with 27 bases between the two ends. The V gene's germline CDR1 is SGDLS and CDR2 YYNGEE. The CDR3 sequence is 21 residues long.

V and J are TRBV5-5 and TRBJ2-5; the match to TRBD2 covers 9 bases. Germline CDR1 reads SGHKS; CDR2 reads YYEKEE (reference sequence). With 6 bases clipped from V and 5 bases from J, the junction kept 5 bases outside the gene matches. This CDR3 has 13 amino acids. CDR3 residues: CASKAGGPETQYF. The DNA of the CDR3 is TGTGCCAGCAAGGCGGGAGGGCCTGAGACCCAGTACTTC.

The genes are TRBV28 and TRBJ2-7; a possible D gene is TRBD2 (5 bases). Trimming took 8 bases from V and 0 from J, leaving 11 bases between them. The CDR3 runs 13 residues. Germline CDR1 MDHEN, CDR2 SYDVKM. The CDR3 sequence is CASLSRDSYEQYF. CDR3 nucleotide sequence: TGTGCCAGCCTCTCTCGGGACTCCTACGAGCAGTACTTC.

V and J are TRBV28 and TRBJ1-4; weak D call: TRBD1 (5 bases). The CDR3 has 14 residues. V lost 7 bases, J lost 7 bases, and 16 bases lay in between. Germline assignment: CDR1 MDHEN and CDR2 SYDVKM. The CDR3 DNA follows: TGTGCCAGCACTGGTACAGGTCTTAGTGAAAAACTGTTTTTT. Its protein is CASTGTGLSEKLFF.

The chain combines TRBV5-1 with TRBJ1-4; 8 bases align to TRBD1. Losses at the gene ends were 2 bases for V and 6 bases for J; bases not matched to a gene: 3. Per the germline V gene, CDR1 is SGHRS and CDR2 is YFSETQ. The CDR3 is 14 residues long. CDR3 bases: TGCGCCAGCAGCTTAGCCAGGGGGCATGAAAAACTGTTTTTT. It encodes CASSLARGHEKLFF.

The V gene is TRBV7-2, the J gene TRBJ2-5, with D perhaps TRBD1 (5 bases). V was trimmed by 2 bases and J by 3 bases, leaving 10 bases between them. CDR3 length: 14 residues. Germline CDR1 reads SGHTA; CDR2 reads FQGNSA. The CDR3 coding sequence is TGTGCCAGCAGCTTATATTGGGGCGAAGAGACCCAGTACTTC. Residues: CASSLYWGEETQYF.

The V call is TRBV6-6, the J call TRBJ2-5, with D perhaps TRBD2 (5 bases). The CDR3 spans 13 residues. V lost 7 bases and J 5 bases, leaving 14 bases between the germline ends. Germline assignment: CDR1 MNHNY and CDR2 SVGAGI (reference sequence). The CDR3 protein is CASIRRRAETQYF. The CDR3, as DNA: TGTGCCAGCATCAGGAGGCGGGCGGAGACCCAGTACTTC.

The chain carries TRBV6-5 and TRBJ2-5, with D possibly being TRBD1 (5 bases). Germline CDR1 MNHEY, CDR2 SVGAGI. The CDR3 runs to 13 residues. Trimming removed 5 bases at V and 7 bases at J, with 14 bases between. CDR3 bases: TGTGCCAGCAGTGCACCAGGGTCGGTGACCCAGTACTTC. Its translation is CASSAPGSVTQYF.

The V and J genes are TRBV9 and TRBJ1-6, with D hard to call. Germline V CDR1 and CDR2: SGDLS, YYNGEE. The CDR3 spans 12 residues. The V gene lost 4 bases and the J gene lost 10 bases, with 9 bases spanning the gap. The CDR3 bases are TGTGCCAGCAGCTCTACAAAATCACCCCTCCACTTT. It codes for CASSSTKSPLHF. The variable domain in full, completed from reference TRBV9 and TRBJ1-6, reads DSGVTQTPKHLITATGQRVTLRCSPRSGDLSVYWYQQSLDQGLQFLIQYYNGEERAKGNILERFSAQQFPDLHSELNLSSLELGDSALYFCASSSTKSPLHFGNGTRLTVT.